A single sample is the source of the 17 T cell receptor beta chains below, sequenced in a study of cytomegalovirus exposure and HLA in healthy donors. The PCR made use of 60 Vbeta and 13 Jbeta primers. Here immunoSEQ multiplex PCR was the method, and the copy in TCRdb shows in-frame clones only, minus some. This table has under 75,000 clones, 70% to 90% appearing once. The source material was PBMCs. These receptors came from a woman aged 25 to 39 in good health and CMV-seronegative.

In this sample, this clone turned up a few times. V usage is TRBV7-9 and J usage is TRBJ1-4; TRBD1 matches 7 bases. CDR3 size: 14 residues. The V segment lost 6 bases and the J segment 6 bases; nucleotides outside the gene matches: 7. Per the germline V gene, CDR1 is SEHNR and CDR2 is FQNEAQ (reference sequence). CDR3 region: CASRPDREDEKLFF. In DNA, the CDR3 is TGTGCCAGCAGACCCGACAGGGAAGATGAAAAACTGTTTTTT.

The V and J genes are TRBV9 and TRBJ2-1; TRBD2 agrees at 7 bases. Germline loops: CDR1 SGDLS, CDR2 YYNGEE. The CDR3 is 14 amino acids. Trimming removed 3 bases from V and 6 bases from J; junction bases left unmatched: 6. CDR3 amino acids: CASSAGLVLNEQFF. DNA of the CDR3: TGTGCCAGCAGCGCAGGACTAGTCCTCAATGAGCAGTTCTTC.

In its sample, this clone was seen once. J is TRBJ1-4 and V is TRBV6-1; D is unresolved. From germline, CDR1 is MNHNS and CDR2 SASEGT. V was clipped by 6 bases and J by 7 bases, with 15 bases between them. There are 14 residues in the CDR3. The CDR3 reads CASSHPGGFEKLFF. The CDR3 DNA reads TGTGCCAGCAGCCACCCCGGAGGGTTTGAAAAACTGTTTTTT.

The chain employs TRBV2 and TRBJ1-5; D might be TRBD1 (5 bases). The CDR3 sequence is 14 residues long. Germline V gives CDR1 SNHLY, CDR2 FYNNEI. Trimming took off 8 bases at V and 5 bases at J, with 16 bases between the two ends. The CDR3 nucleotides are TGTGCCAGCGATTCGCAGGGATTAGATCAGCCCCAGCATTTT. Amino acids: CASDSQGLDQPQHF.

The chain is built from TRBV14 and TRBJ2-2; 7 bases are a match to TRBD2. The germline CDR1 and CDR2 sequences are SGHDN and FVKESK. With 0 bases clipped from V and 6 bases from J, the junction kept 10 bases outside the gene matches. The CDR3 is 17 amino acids. CDR3 loop: CASSQDHVRGSPGELFF. The CDR3 bases are TGTGCCAGCAGCCAAGACCACGTACGCGGGAGCCCCGGGGAGCTGTTTTTT.

J is TRBJ1-2 and V is TRBV5-1; D may be TRBD1 (5 bases). Germline V gene data show CDR1 as SGHRS and CDR2 as YFSETQ. Between the trimmed V and J ends, which lost 4 bases and 2 bases, there was a span of 18 bases. The CDR3 consists of 16 residues. CDR3 nucleotides: TGCGCCAGCAGCCACAATGATATCGGGGGGAACTATGGCTACACCTTC. It codes for CASSHNDIGGNYGYTF.

This chain uses TRBV5-6 with TRBJ1-1; 7 bases agree with TRBD1. J gave up 1 base and V 3 bases, and 9 bases lay outside the gene matches. CDR3 length equals 16 residues. CDR1 and CDR2 from the germline V gene are SGHDT and YYEEEE. CDR3 region: CASSSKKRTGNTEAFF. CDR3 DNA sequence: TGTGCCAGCAGCTCCAAAAAAAGGACAGGGAACACTGAAGCTTTCTTT.

The genes are TRBV7-3 and TRBJ1-1; D is possibly TRBD1 (5 bases). The CDR3 extends over 17 amino acids. V dropped 2 bases and J dropped 5 bases, with 21 bases sitting between them. Germline assignment: CDR1 SGHTA and CDR2 FQGTGA. The CDR3 DNA sequence: TGTGCCAGCAGCTTAGACCGGACATCTTTCGGAGGGACTGAAGCTTTCTTT. Its protein product is CASSLDRTSFGGTEAFF.

The CDR3: CASSLASPAGLSSGANVLTF. The DNA for the CDR3 is TGCGCCAGCAGCTTGGCCTCCCCGGCAGGATTAAGCTCTGGGGCCAACGTCCTGACTTTC. The chain combines TRBV5-1 with TRBJ2-6, with D unresolved. Germline V CDR1 and CDR2: SGHRS, YFSETQ. The CDR3 is made up of 20 amino acids. Trimming removed 0 bases from V and 0 bases from J, with 19 bases in between.

V and J are TRBV5-4 and TRBJ1-4, with D maybe TRBD1 (6 bases). This CDR3 has 14 residues. The germline V gene encodes CDR1 SGHNT and CDR2 YYREEE (reference sequence). Trimming took off 1 base at V and 10 bases at J, with 14 bases between the two ends. The DNA for the CDR3 is TGTGCCAGCAGCTTGTGGGCAGGGGAAGGAAAACTGTTTTTT. It translates to CASSLWAGEGKLFF.

This sequence joins TRBV5-1 and TRBJ1-5; TRBD1 might be the D (5 bases). The V gene's germline CDR1 is SGHRS and CDR2 YFSETQ. Trimming cost V 4 bases and J 7 bases, with 18 bases left between them. This CDR3 has 15 amino acids. The CDR3 spells CASSPLEGSGQPQHF. CDR3 coding DNA: TGCGCCAGCAGCCCGTTGGAGGGGTCAGGACAGCCCCAGCATTTT.

In regard to this clone: One end of the junction fails to match germline, which may point to a read error. The rearrangement uses TRBV7-9 and TRBJ1-6; D is perhaps TRBD1 (6 bases). CDR1 is SEHNR and CDR2 is FQNEAQ in the germline V gene (reference sequence). The length of the CDR3 is 15 residues. The CDR3 reads CASSLDFRGVSPLHF. The CDR3 DNA is TGCGCCAGCAGCTTAGATTTCAGGGGAGTGTCACCCCTCCACTTT. The whole variable domain, remainder taken from reference TRBV7-9 and TRBJ1-6, is DTGVSQNPRHKITKRGQNVTFRCDPISEHNRLYWYRQTLGQGPEFLTYFQNEAQLEKSRLLSDRFSAERPKGSFSTLEIQRTEQGDSAMYLCASSLDFRGVSPLHFGNGTRLTVT.

The rearrangement links TRBV27 to TRBJ2-2; 9 nucleotides agree with TRBD1. The CDR3 has 15 residues. Trimming cost V 5 bases and J 6 bases; bases outside gene matches: 7. CDR1 is MNHEY and CDR2 is SMNVEV in the germline V gene (reference sequence). The CDR3: CASSMTGGIAGELFF. The CDR3 nucleotides are TGTGCCAGCAGTATGACAGGGGGAATCGCCGGGGAGCTGTTTTTT.

The chain is built from TRBV29-1 and TRBJ1-1, with D maybe TRBD1 (5 bases). With 1 base removed from V and 5 bases from J, the gap between germline ends came to 11 bases. The CDR3 is made up of 13 amino acids. Germline CDR1 reads SQVTM; CDR2 reads ANQGSEA. The CDR3 spells CSVEAQERTEAFF. In DNA form, the CDR3 reads TGCAGCGTTGAAGCACAGGAGAGGACTGAAGCTTTCTTT.

V gene TRBV4-1 combines with J gene TRBJ2-4, with TRBD1 matching 8 bases. This CDR3 has 17 residues. The germline CDR1 and CDR2 sequences are MGHRA and YSYEKL. Unmatched junction bases numbered 8, after V lost 1 base and J lost 3 bases. In DNA, the CDR3 is TGCGCCAGCAGCCAAGGGACGGGACAGGCTGTCAAAAACATTCAGTACTTC. Amino acid sequence: CASSQGTGQAVKNIQYF.

The rearrangement uses TRBV4-1 and TRBJ1-1, with D maybe TRBD1 (5 bases). Trimming took off 2 bases at V and 1 base at J, with 8 bases between the two ends. The CDR3 is 14 residues long. The germline V gene encodes CDR1 MGHRA and CDR2 YSYEKL. In nucleotides, the CDR3 is TGCGCCAGCAGCCAATGGACACGGAACACTGAAGCTTTCTTT. As protein: CASSQWTRNTEAFF.

The genes are TRBV7-2 and TRBJ2-7; a weak D match, TRBD2 (5 bases). V was cut by 5 bases and J by 3 bases, with 11 bases left in between. The germline gives CDR1 SGHTA, CDR2 FQGNSA. This CDR3 is built from 13 residues. The CDR3: CASSKREHYEQYF. CDR3 sequence (DNA): TGTGCCAGCAGCAAGAGGGAGCACTACGAGCAGTACTTC.